The sequence of this TCR beta chain was determined in a study of prognosis after radiotherapy for stage I lung cancer. Broader study findings: As reported, TRBV and TRBJ gene usage differed between patients who had metastases and those who did not. In patients receiving stereotactic body radiation therapy, unique TCR clone counts fell afterward, median roughly 10,000 versus 7,000.

Germline trimming cut 7 bases from V and 0 bases from J; bases unmatched to any gene: 21. This CDR3 contains 21 residues. Germline V gene lookup returns CDR1 SQVTM and CDR2 ANQGSEA. Genomic DNA provided the template from which TCR beta CDR3 was amplified by two-round multiplex PCR. Initially, in first-round PCR, primers specific to each TRBV and TRBJ gene were used. TCRdb ran MiXCR on the multiplex PCR reads and lists one entry per CDR3 protein. The profile shows fewer than 40,000 distinct CDR3 sequences, 30% to 35% of them singletons. This clonotype has ten or more counts. Its antigen is not identified.

This clonotype was sampled from a donor at least 50 years old with non-small cell lung cancer. The sequences come from PBMCs, collected before or after stereotactic body radiation therapy (not recorded which). V usage is TRBV29-1 and J usage is TRBJ2-1, with 13 bases matching TRBD2. The DNA for the CDR3 is TGCAGCGCTGAGGCCGTACCGGGACTAGCGGGGCTAGAGAGCTCCTACAATGAGCAGTTCTTC. This gives the protein CSAEAVPGLAGLESSYNEQFF.